This TCR beta chain was identified in a study of response to subunit inactivated influenza vaccine. MiXCR, run by TCRdb on the RT-PCR reads, gives a single entry per CDR3 protein. The table lists 170,000 or so distinct CDR3 sequences, around a tenth of them singletons, with roughly 33% in the top ten. Germline values: CDR1 MNHEY, CDR2 SVGEGT. Between the trimmed V and J ends, which lost 3 bases and 0 bases, there was a span of 15 bases. This CDR3 is 16 amino acids long. The chain combines TRBV6-2 or TRBV6-3 with TRBJ2-7, with D uncertain. This receptor was taken from a man aged 50 to 69 who received an inactivated influenza vaccine. The sequencing used CD8+ T cells sorted from PBMCs, collected roughly 24 months after vaccination. The DNA for the CDR3 is TGTGCCAGCAGTTATGGTAGAGACCGTCCCTCCTACGAGCAGTACTTC. Translating it yields CASSYGRDRPSYEQYF.